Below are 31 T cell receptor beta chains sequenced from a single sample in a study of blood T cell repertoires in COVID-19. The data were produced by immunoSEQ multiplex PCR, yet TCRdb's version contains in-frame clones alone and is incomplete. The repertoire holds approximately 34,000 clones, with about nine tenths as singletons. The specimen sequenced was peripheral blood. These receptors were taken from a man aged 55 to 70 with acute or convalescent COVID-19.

The CDR3 bases are TGTGCCAGTAGTATCGCAGGTTTTAATCAGCCCCAGCATTTT. This sequence encodes CASSIAGFNQPQHF. The V call is TRBV19, the J call TRBJ1-5; unclear D gene. Germline V gives CDR1 LNHDA, CDR2 SQIVND (reference sequence). The CDR3 loop spans 14 amino acids. V lost 3 bases and J 4 bases, leaving 10 bases between the germline ends.

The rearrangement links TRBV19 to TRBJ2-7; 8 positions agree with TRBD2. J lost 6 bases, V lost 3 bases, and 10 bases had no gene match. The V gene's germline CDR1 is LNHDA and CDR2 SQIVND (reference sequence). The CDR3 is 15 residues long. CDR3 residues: CASSIQAGEIAEQYF. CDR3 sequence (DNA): TGTGCCAGTAGTATTCAAGCGGGAGAGATCGCCGAGCAGTACTTC.

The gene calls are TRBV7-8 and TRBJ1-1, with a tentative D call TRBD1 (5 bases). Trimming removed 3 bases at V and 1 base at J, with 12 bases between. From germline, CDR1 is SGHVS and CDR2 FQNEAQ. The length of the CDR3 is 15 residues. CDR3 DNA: TGTGCCAGCAGCTTGGAAAGGGGTAGGAACACTGAAGCTTTCTTT. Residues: CASSLERGRNTEAFF.

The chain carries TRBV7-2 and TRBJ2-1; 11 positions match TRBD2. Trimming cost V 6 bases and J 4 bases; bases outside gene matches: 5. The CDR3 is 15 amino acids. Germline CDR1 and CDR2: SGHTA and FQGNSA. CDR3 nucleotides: TGTGCCAGCAGGACCGGGACTAGCGGTTACAATGAGCAGTTCTTC. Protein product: CASRTGTSGYNEQFF.

The CDR3 bases are TGTGCCAGCGGACGGGAGGGCCCGGCCGGGGAGCTGTTTTTT. Amino acids: CASGREGPAGELFF. The V gene is TRBV11-2, the J gene TRBJ2-2; 8 nucleotides agree with TRBD2. This CDR3 has 14 residues. J was trimmed by 6 bases and V by 8 bases; bases with no gene match: 8. In germline, CDR1 is SGHAT, CDR2 FQNNGV.

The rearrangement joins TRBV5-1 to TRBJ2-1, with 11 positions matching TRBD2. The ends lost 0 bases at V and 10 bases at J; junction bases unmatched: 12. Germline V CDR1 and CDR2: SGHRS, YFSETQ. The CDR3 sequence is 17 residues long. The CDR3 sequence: CASSLVLAGGGQTEQFF. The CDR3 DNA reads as TGCGCCAGCAGCTTGGTCCTAGCGGGAGGTGGGCAGACGGAGCAGTTCTTC.

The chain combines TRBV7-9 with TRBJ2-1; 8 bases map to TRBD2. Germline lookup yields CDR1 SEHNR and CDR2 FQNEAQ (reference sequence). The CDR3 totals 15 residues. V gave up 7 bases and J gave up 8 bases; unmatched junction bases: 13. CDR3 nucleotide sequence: TGTGCCAGCACGGGGGGCGGGAGGTCCGGCGATGAGCAGTTCTTC. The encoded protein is CASTGGGRSGDEQFF.

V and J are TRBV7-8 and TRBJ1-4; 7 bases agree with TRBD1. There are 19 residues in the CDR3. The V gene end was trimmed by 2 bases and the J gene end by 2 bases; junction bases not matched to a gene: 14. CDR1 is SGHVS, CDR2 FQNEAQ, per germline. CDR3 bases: TGTGCCAGCAGCTTATTCTCTAGGACAGGATTAGTCACTAATGAAAAACTGTTTTTT. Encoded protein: CASSLFSRTGLVTNEKLFF.

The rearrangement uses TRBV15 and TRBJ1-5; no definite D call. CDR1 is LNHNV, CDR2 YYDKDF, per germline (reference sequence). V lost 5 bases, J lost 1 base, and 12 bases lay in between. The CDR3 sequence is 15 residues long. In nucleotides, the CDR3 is TGTGCCACCAGCCGGGCGGGGTTGAGCAATCAGCCCCAGCATTTT. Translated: CATSRAGLSNQPQHF.

The CDR3 DNA is TGTGCCAGTAGTACAGGGGCCTCCGGGTTCGGAAACACCATATATTTT. Its protein is CASSTGASGFGNTIYF. The rearrangement uses TRBV19 and TRBJ1-3; possible D gene TRBD1, 6 bases. Between the trimmed V and J ends, which lost 4 bases and 4 bases, there was a span of 17 bases. Germline assignment: CDR1 LNHDA and CDR2 SQIVND (reference sequence). The CDR3 consists of 16 residues. Supplemented by reference TRBV19 and TRBJ1-3, the full variable domain reads DGGITQSPKYLFRKEGQNVTLSCEQNLNHDAMYWYRQDPGQGLRLIYYSQIVNDFQKGDIAEGYSVSREKKESFPLTVTSAQKNPTAFYLCASSTGASGFGNTIYFGEGSWLTVV.

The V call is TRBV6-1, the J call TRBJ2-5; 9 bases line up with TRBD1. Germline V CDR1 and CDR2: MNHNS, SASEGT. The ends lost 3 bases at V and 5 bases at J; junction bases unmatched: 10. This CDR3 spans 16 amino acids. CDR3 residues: CASSDRDRERGETQYF. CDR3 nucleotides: TGTGCCAGCAGTGACCGGGACAGGGAGAGAGGTGAGACCCAGTACTTC.

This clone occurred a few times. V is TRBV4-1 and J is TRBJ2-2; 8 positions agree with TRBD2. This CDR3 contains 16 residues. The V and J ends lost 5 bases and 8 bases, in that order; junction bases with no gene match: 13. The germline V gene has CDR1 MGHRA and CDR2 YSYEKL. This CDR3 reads CASSEGWTSNAGELFF. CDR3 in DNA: TGCGCCAGCAGCGAAGGTTGGACTAGCAATGCGGGGGAGCTGTTTTTT.

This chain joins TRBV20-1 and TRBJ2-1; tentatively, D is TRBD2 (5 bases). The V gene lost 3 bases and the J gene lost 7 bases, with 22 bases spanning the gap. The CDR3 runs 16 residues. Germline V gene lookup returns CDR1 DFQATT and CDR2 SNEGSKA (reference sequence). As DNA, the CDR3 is TGCAGTGCTAGTAGTGGGAGCAGAACCACGGTGAATGAGCAGTTCTTC. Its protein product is CSASSGSRTTVNEQFF.

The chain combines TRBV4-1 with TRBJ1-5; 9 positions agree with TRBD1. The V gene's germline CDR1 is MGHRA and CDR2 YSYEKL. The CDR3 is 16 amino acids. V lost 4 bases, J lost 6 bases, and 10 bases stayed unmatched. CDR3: CASSPNAGQGFQPQHF. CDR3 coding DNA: TGCGCCAGCAGCCCCAATGCCGGACAGGGGTTTCAGCCCCAGCATTTT.

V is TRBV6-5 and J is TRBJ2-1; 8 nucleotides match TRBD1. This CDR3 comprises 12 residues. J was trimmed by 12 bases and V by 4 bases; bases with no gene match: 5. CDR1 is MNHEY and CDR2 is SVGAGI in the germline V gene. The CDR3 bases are TGTGCCAGCAGTTCCGGACAGGGACGGCAGTTCTTC. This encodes CASSSGQGRQFF.

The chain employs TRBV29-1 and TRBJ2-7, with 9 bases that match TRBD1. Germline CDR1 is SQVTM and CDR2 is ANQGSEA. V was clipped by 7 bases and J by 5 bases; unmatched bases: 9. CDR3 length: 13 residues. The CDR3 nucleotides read TGCAGCGGGGGGACAGGGACGGGTAACGAGCAGTACTTC. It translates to CSGGTGTGNEQYF.

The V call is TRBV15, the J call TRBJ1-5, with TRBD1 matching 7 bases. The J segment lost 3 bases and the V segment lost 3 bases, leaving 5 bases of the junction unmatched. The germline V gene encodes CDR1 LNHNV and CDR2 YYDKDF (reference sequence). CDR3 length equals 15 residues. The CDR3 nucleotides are TGTGCCACCAGCAGCGACGGACAGGTCAATCAGCCCCAGCATTTT. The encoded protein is CATSSDGQVNQPQHF. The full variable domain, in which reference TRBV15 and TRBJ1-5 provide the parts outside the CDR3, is DAMVIQNPRYQVTQFGKPVTLSCSQTLNHNVMYWYQQKSSQAPKLLFHYYDKDFNNEADTPDNFQSRRPNTSFCFLDIRSPGLGDTAMYLCATSSDGQVNQPQHFGDGTRLSIL.

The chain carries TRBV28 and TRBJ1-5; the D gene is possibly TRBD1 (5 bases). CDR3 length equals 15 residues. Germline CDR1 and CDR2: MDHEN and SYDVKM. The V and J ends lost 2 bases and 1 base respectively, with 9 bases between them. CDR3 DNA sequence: TGTGCCAGCAGTTTACCAGGGATGAGCAATCAGCCCCAGCATTTT. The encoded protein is CASSLPGMSNQPQHF. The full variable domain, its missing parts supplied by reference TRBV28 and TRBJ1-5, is DVKVTQSSRYLVKRTGEKVFLECVQDMDHENMFWYRQDPGLGLRLIYFSYDVKMKEKGDIPEGYSVSREKKERFSLILESASTNQTSMYLCASSLPGMSNQPQHFGDGTRLSIL.

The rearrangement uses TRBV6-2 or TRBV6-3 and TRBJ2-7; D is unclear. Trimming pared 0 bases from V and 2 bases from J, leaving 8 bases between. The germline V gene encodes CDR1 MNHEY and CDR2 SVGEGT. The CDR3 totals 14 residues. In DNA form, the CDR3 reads TGTGCCAGCAGTTACTCCACAGATGCCTACGAGCAGTACTTC. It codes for CASSYSTDAYEQYF.

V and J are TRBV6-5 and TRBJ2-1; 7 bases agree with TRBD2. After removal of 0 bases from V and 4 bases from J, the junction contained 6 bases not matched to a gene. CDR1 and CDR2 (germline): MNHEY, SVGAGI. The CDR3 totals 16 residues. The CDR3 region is CASSYSGPAGYNEQFF. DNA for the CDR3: TGTGCCAGCAGTTACTCGGGGCCAGCGGGGTACAATGAGCAGTTCTTC.

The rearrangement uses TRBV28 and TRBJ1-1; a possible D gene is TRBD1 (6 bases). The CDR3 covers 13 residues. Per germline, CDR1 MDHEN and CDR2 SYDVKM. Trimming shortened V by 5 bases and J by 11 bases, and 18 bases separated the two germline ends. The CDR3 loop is CASSSLSQGVAFF. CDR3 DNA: TGTGCCAGCAGTAGTCTCTCACAGGGTGTCGCTTTCTTT.

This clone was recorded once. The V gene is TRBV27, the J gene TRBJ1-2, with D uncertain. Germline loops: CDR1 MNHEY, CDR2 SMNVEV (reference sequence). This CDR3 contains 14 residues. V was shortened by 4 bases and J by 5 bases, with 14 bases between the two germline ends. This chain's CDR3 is CASSYYPSDYGYTF. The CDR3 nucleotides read TGTGCCAGCAGTTACTACCCATCGGATTATGGCTACACCTTC.

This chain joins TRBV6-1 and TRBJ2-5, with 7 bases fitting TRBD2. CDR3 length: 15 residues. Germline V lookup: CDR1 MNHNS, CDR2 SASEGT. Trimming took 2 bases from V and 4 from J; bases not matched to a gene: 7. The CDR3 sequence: CASSERGIAGETQYF. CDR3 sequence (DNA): TGTGCCAGCAGTGAACGCGGGATAGCGGGAGAGACCCAGTACTTC.

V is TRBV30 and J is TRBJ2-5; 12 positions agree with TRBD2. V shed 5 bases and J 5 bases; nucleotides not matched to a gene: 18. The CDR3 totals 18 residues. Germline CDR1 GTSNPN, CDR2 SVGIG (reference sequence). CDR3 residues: CAWSKTPWASGREETQYF. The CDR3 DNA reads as TGTGCCTGGTCTAAAACTCCCTGGGCTAGCGGGAGGGAGGAGACCCAGTACTTC.

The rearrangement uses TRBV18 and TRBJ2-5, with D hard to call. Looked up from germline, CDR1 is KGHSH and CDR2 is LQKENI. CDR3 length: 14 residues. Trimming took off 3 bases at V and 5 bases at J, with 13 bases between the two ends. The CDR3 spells CASSPQVVVETQYF. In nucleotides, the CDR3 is TGTGCCAGCTCACCTCAGGTGGTGGTGGAGACCCAGTACTTC.

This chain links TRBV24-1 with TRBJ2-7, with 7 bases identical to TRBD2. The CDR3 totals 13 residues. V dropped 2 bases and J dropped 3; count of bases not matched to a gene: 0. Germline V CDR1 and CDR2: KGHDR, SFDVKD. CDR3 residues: CATSDWGGYEQYF. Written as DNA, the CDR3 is TGTGCCACCAGTGATTGGGGGGGCTACGAGCAGTACTTC.

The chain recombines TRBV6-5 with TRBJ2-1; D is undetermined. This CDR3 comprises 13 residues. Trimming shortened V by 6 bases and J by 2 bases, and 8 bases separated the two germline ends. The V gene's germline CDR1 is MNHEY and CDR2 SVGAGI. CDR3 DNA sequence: TGTGCCAGCAGCACTGACACCTACAATGAGCAGTTCTTC. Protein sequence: CASSTDTYNEQFF.

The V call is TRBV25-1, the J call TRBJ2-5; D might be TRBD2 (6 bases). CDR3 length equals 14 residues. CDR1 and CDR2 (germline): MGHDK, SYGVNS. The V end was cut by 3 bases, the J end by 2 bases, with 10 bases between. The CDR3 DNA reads TGTGCCAGCAGTGATCGGGACTTTCAAGAGACCCAGTACTTC. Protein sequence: CASSDRDFQETQYF.

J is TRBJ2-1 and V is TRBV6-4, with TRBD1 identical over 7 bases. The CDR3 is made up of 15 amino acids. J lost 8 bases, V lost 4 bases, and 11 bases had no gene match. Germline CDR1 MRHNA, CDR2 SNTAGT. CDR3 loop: CASSGETGKGDEQFF. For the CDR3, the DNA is TGTGCCAGCAGTGGGGAGACAGGGAAAGGCGATGAGCAGTTCTTC.

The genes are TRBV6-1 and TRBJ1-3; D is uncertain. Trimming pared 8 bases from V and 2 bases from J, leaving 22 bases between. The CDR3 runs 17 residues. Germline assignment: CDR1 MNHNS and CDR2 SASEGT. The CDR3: CASGVARVLATGNTIYF. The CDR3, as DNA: TGTGCCAGCGGTGTGGCGAGGGTTCTTGCCACTGGAAACACCATATATTTT.

CDR3 protein: CASTIPQLYNEQFF. CDR3 nucleotide sequence: TGTGCCAGCACCATCCCCCAACTATACAATGAGCAGTTCTTC. J is TRBJ2-1 and V is TRBV6-5, with D unclear. Trimming shortened V by 7 bases and J by 4 bases, and 14 bases separated the two germline ends. The CDR3 runs to 14 residues. Looked up from germline, CDR1 is MNHEY and CDR2 is SVGAGI.